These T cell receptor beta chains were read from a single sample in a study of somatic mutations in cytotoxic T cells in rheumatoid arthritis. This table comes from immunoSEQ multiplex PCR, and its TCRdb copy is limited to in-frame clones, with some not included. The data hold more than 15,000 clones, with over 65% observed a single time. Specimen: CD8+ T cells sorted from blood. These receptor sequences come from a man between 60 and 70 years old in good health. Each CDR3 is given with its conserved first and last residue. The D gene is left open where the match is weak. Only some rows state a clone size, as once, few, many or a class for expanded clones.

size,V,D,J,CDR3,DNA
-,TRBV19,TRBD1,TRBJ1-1,CASSIGTGPLWTEAFF,TGTGCCAGTAGTATTGGGACAGGGCCCTTATGGACTGAAGCTTTCTTT
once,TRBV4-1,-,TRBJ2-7,CASSQGPAEPYEQYF,TGCGCCAGCAGCCAAGGGCCAGCGGAGCCTTACGAGCAGTACTTC
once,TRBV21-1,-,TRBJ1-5,CASSKVLWGQGANSNQPQHF,-
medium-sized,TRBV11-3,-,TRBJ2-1,CASTQRGGDEQFF,TGTGCCAGCACCCAAAGGGGAGGAGATGAGCAGTTCTTC
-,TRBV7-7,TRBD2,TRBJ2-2,CASSQRTSGGRYPGELFF,TGTGCCAGCAGTCAGAGGACTAGCGGGGGCCGATACCCCGGGGAGCTGTTTTTT
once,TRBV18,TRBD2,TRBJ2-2,CASSPGTAITGLAGHHGELFF,TGTGCCAGCTCACCAGGGACAGCCATTACGGGACTAGCGGGACACCACGGGGAGCTGTTTTTT
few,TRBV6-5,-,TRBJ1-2,CASAGGRYGYTF,TGTGCCAGCGCCGGGGGACGCTATGGCTACACCTTC
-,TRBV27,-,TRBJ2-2,CASSDTSDSYTGELFF,TGTGCCAGCAGCGACACCTCGGACTCCTACACCGGGGAGCTGTTTTTT
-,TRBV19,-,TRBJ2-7,CASRDTGDSYEQYF,TGTGCCAGTAGAGATACGGGGGACTCCTACGAGCAGTACTTC
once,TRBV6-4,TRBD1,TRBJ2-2,CASSASGGTGELFF,TGTGCCAGCAGCGCCTCAGGGGGCACCGGGGAGCTGTTTTTT
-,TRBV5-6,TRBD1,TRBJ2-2,CASSLGNRGNTGELFF,TGTGCCAGCAGCTTGGGGAACAGGGGAAACACCGGGGAGCTGTTTTTT
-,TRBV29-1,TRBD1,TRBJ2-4,CSVPGPGGAKNIQYF,TGCAGCGTTCCGGGCCCAGGGGGAGCCAAAAACATTCAGTACTTC
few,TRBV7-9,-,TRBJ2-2,CASSLAEGDTGELFF,TGTGCCAGCAGCTTAGCTGAGGGGGACACCGGGGAGCTGTTTTTT
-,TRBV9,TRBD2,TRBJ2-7,CASSVGTSGRRSYEQYF,TGTGCCAGCAGCGTTGGGACTAGCGGGAGGAGGTCCTACGAGCAGTACTTC
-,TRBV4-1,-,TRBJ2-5,CASSQPGTQQETQYF,TGCGCCAGCAGCCAACCCGGGACACAGCAAGAGACCCAGTACTTC
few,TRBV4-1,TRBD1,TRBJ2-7,CASSQEGQFYEQYF,TGCGCCAGCAGCCAAGAGGGACAGTTCTACGAGCAGTACTTC
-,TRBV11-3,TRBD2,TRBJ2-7,CASSLGTSGHMVGEQYF,TGTGCCAGCAGCCTAGGGACTAGCGGGCATATGGTCGGCGAGCAGTACTTC
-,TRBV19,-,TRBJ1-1,CASSIAGESMNTEAFF,TGTGCCAGTAGTATAGCCGGGGAGTCCATGAACACTGAAGCTTTCTTT
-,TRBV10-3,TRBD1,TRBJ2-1,CAISGGQSTIKNEQFF,TGTGCCATCAGTGGGGGACAGTCAACTATCAAAAATGAGCAGTTCTTC
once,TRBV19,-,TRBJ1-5,CVSSFRQYSNQPQHF,TGTGTCAGTAGTTTCAGACAGTATAGCAATCAGCCCCAGCATTTT
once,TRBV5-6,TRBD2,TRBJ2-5,CASSLAPTSGRAFGETQYF,TGTGCCAGCAGCTTGGCCCCGACTAGCGGGAGGGCATTTGGGGAGACCCAGTACTTC
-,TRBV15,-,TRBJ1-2,CATSTRQESNYGYTF,TGTGCCACCAGCACCCGACAGGAATCTAACTATGGCTACACCTTC
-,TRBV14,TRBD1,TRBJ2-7,CASSHPGTGSSYEQYF,TGTGCCAGCAGCCACCCCGGGACAGGGAGCTCCTACGAGCAGTACTTC
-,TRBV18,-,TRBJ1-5,CASSGWTAKPNQPQHF,TGTGCCAGCTCAGGGTGGACAGCCAAGCCCAATCAGCCCCAGCATTTT
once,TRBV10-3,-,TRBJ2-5,CAISELRGGTQETQYF,TGTGCCATCAGCGAGCTACGAGGGGGTACACAAGAGACCCAGTACTTC
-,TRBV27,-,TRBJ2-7,CASSLASFGTDYEQYF,TGTGCCAGCAGTTTAGCATCGTTCGGCACAGACTACGAGCAGTACTTC
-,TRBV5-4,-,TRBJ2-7,CASSALGDEQYF,TGTGCCAGCAGCGCCTTGGGAGACGAGCAGTACTTC
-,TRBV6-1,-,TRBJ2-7,CASSPRRDGSYEQYF,TGTGCCAGCAGTCCCAGACGGGATGGCTCCTACGAGCAGTACTTC
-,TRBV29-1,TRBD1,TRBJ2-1,CSVEGGTGRVNEQFF,TGCAGCGTTGAAGGTGGGACAGGGAGAGTCAATGAGCAGTTCTTC
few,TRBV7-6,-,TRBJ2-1,CASSSRGTSREQFF,TGTGCCAGCAGCTCCCGGGGGACCTCACGAGAGCAGTTCTTC
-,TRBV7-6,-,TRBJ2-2,CASSPLPGARNTGELFF,TGTGCCAGCAGCCCTCTCCCTGGGGCCAGGAACACCGGGGAGCTGTTTTTT
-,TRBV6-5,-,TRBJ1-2,CAIRDNSYGYTF,TGTGCCATCCGGGACAACTCCTATGGCTACACCTTC
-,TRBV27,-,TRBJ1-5,CASRLNLGTKNQPQHF,TGTGCCAGCAGACTTAACCTCGGGACAAAGAATCAGCCCCAGCATTTT
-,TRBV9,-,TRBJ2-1,CASSVVPGGNEQFF,TGTGCCAGCAGCGTAGTTCCGGGTGGGAATGAGCAGTTCTTC
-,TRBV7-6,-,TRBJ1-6,CASSLRRGGDNSPLHF,TGTGCCAGCAGCTTAAGGAGGGGAGGGGATAATTCACCCCTCCACTTT
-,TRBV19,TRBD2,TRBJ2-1,CASSPSGGFYNEQFF,TGTGCCAGTAGCCCTAGCGGGGGGTTTTACAATGAGCAGTTCTTC
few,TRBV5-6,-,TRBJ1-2,CASSLGEGTEGYTF,TGTGCCAGCAGCTTGGGAGAGGGCACGGAGGGCTACACCTTC
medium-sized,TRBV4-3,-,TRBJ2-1,CASSRASYNEQFF,TGCGCCAGCAGCCGGGCTTCTTACAATGAGCAGTTCTTC
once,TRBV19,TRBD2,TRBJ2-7,CASSIYAGARSYEQYF,TGTGCCAGTAGTATTTACGCGGGAGCCCGCTCCTACGAGCAGTACTTC
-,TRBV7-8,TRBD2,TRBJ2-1,CASSLGPSGAYNEQFF,TGTGCCAGCAGCTTAGGGCCTAGCGGGGCCTACAATGAGCAGTTCTTC
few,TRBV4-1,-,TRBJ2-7,CASSQALNYEQYF,TGCGCCAGCAGCCAAGCCCTAAACTACGAGCAGTACTTC
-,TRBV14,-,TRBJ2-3,CASSQGRGVDTQYF,TGTGCCAGCAGCCAAGGCAGGGGGGTAGATACGCAGTATTTT
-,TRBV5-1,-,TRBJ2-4,CASSFDRTVAKNIQYF,TGCGCCAGCAGTTTTGACAGGACGGTAGCCAAAAACATTCAGTACTTC
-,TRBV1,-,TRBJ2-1,CTSSQDALAGDSSSYNEQFF,TGCACCAGCAGCCAAGATGCCCTAGCGGGGGACAGTAGCTCCTACAATGAGCAGTTCTTC
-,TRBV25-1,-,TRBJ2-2,CASSDWTENTGELFF,TGTGCCAGCAGTGATTGGACAGAGAACACCGGGGAGCTGTTTTTT
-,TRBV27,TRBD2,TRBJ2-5,CASSSLAGGSKLQQETQYF,TGTGCCAGCAGTTCACTAGCGGGGGGTAGTAAACTGCAACAAGAGACCCAGTACTTC
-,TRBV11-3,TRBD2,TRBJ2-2,CASSWGGSTGELFF,TGTGCCAGCAGCTGGGGGGGGTCGACCGGGGAGCTGTTTTTT
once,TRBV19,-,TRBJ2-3,CASSIVGAEDTQYF,TGTGCCAGTAGTATAGTTGGGGCAGAAGATACGCAGTATTTT
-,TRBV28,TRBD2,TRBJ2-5,CASSFGLAANQETQYF,TGTGCCAGCAGTTTCGGACTAGCGGCTAACCAAGAGACCCAGTACTTC
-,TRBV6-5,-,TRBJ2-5,CASSYSAGAFQETQYF,TGTGCCAGCAGTTACTCCGCGGGGGCTTTCCAAGAGACCCAGTACTTC
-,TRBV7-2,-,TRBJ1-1,CASSPTGSEAFF,TGTGCCAGCAGCCCTACAGGGTCTGAAGCTTTCTTT
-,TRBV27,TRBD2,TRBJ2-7,CASSRLHPSGSPYEQYF,TGTGCCAGCAGTCGTCTCCATCCTAGCGGTTCTCCCTACGAGCAGTACTTC
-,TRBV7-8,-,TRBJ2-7,CASSLGRGPYEQYF,TGTGCCAGCAGCTTGGGCAGGGGCCCCTACGAGCAGTACTTC
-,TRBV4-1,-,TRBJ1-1,CASSQQGLNTEAFF,TGCGCCAGCAGCCAACAGGGATTGAACACTGAAGCTTTCTTT
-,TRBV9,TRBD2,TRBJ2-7,CASSPSRAGGLSGGEQYF,TGTGCCAGCAGCCCAAGTCGAGCGGGTGGCCTCTCGGGGGGGGAGCAGTACTTC
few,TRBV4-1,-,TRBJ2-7,CASSQEFGGTYEQYF,TGCGCCAGCAGCCAAGAGTTCGGGGGAACCTACGAGCAGTACTTC
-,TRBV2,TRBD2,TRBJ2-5,CASSEGLAVQETQYF,TGTGCCAGCAGTGAGGGACTAGCGGTCCAAGAGACCCAGTACTTC
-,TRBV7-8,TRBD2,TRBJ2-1,CASSPGTSGNNEQFF,TGTGCCAGCAGCCCGGGGACTAGCGGGAATAATGAGCAGTTCTTC
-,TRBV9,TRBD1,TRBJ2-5,CASSVGQGFWETQYF,TGTGCCAGCAGCGTAGGACAGGGGTTTTGGGAGACCCAGTACTTC